The 27 T cell receptor beta chains reported below all come from one sample, sequenced in a study of long-term antiretroviral therapy in people with HIV (dated by TCRdb to 2022 to 2024). The immunoSEQ hsTCRB v3.0 assay was used at survey level resolution to sequence the TRB variable region. In its TCRdb copy, this immuneACCESS table keeps in-frame sequences only and misses some clones. Where compared with another copy, unresolved V genes explain less than half of these, and the others have no known cause. Here the sample has roughly 28,000 clones; over 85% occur a single time. The ten largest make up 3.6% of the sample. The source material was unsorted PBMCs, sampled 1.8 years after starting antiretroviral therapy. The receptors derive from a woman between 18 and 29 years old with HIV.

This clone appeared a single time. V usage is TRBV7-8 and J usage is TRBJ2-7; 9 bases match TRBD1. CDR1 is SGHVS, CDR2 FQNEAQ, per germline. There are 15 residues in the CDR3. Trimming at V came to 7 bases and at J to 0 bases, leaving 7 bases not matched to a gene. CDR3: CASILLQGASYEQYF. In DNA form, the CDR3 reads TGTGCCAGCATCCTACTACAGGGGGCCTCCTACGAGCAGTACTTC.

This clone showed up just a few times. This rearrangement joins TRBV19 to TRBJ1-1, with 10 bases lining up with TRBD1. Unmatched junction bases numbered 7, after V lost 5 bases and J lost 4 bases. The CDR3 loop spans 15 amino acids. Germline V gives CDR1 LNHDA, CDR2 SQIVND (reference sequence). CDR3 DNA: TGTGCCAGTAGTGAGGGACAGGGGCTGTTCACTGAAGCTTTCTTT. Translating it yields CASSEGQGLFTEAFF.

The chain is built from TRBV5-3 and TRBJ1-3; D unclear. TRBV5-3 is reported as an ORF; its role is uncertain. The V end was cut by 2 bases, the J end by 0 bases, with 9 bases between. CDR3 length: 15 amino acids. The CDR3 here is CARSFHVYSGNTIYF. In DNA form, the CDR3 reads TGTGCCAGAAGCTTCCACGTCTACTCTGGAAACACCATATATTTT.

V gene TRBV4-1 combines with J gene TRBJ2-2; 14 nucleotides align to TRBD2. CDR1 is MGHRA, CDR2 YSYEKL, per germline. The CDR3 loop spans 19 amino acids. Trimming cost V 4 bases and J 1 base; bases outside gene matches: 8. CDR3 nucleotide sequence: TGCGCCAGCAGCCCCTCGGGACTAGCGGGAGTAAAGAACACCGGGGAGCTGTTTTTT. Amino acids: CASSPSGLAGVKNTGELFF.

The V gene is TRBV9, the J gene TRBJ2-2; D unclear. Germline V CDR1 and CDR2: SGDLS, YYNGEE. Trimming cost V 0 bases and J 3 bases, with 6 bases left between them. The CDR3 has 14 amino acids. Written as DNA, the CDR3 is TGTGCCAGCAGCGTAGTCCTGGACACCGGGGAGCTGTTTTTT. It translates to CASSVVLDTGELFF.

This clone was detected once. The chain has TRBV28 and TRBJ1-5, with D perhaps TRBD1 (5 bases). CDR1 is MDHEN, CDR2 SYDVKM, per germline. The germline V and J ends were trimmed by 2 bases and 7 bases, with 12 bases remaining between them. CDR3 size: 14 residues. The CDR3 DNA sequence: TGTGCCAGCAGTTTACGGGCAGGGAACCAGCCCCAGCATTTT. It translates to CASSLRAGNQPQHF.

This chain uses TRBV18 with TRBJ1-5; weak D call: TRBD1 (5 bases). Between the trimmed V and J ends, which lost 5 bases and 4 bases, there was a span of 24 bases. Germline loops: CDR1 KGHSH, CDR2 LQKENI. The CDR3 sequence is 18 residues long. CDR3 sequence (DNA): TGTGCCAGCTCAGAGATCGGGGGAATCGGGACGGGTAATCAGCCCCAGCATTTT. Translation gives CASSEIGGIGTGNQPQHF.

V gene TRBV19 combines with J gene TRBJ1-3; D uncertain. Germline CDR1 is LNHDA and CDR2 is SQIVND (reference sequence). Trimming pared 3 bases from V and 0 bases from J, leaving 6 bases between. This CDR3 comprises 14 residues. The CDR3 DNA reads TGTGCCAGTAGTATCGGCCTCTCTGGAAACACCATATATTTT. Translation: CASSIGLSGNTIYF.

The chain recombines TRBV28 with TRBJ2-7; D gene uncertain. Germline values: CDR1 MDHEN, CDR2 SYDVKM. The CDR3 is 13 amino acids. Trimming left V 6 bases short and J 0 bases short, with 9 bases between. CDR3 sequence: CASRTPGSYEQYF. The CDR3 DNA sequence: TGTGCCAGCAGGACACCGGGCTCCTACGAGCAGTACTTC.

The gene calls are TRBV10-2 and TRBJ1-1; 8 positions match TRBD1. V was clipped by 6 bases and J by 0 bases; unmatched bases: 12. The CDR3 is 17 residues long. The germline gives CDR1 WSHSY, CDR2 SAAADI. In DNA, the CDR3 is TGCGCCAGCAGAACCGGGACAGGTGGAGTGATGAACACTGAAGCTTTCTTT. Translated, it gives CASRTGTGGVMNTEAFF.

V gene TRBV11-2 combines with J gene TRBJ1-5; tentative D call: TRBD1 (5 bases). With 6 bases removed from V and 7 bases from J, the gap between germline ends came to 13 bases. This CDR3 has 13 residues. Germline lookup yields CDR1 SGHAT and CDR2 FQNNGV. CDR3 sequence reads: CASRGGVTQPQHF. DNA of the CDR3: TGTGCCAGCAGGGGGGGGGTCACCCAGCCCCAGCATTTT.

The chain combines TRBV2 with TRBJ2-2, with D possibly TRBD1 on 7 matching bases. CDR3 length: 18 residues. CDR1 and CDR2 from the germline V gene are SNHLY and FYNNEI. The V end lost 2 bases, the J end lost 3 bases, and 19 bases lay between the germline ends. CDR3 DNA: TGTGCCAGCAGTGAAAGGTCCAGGGGGGTTTGGGACACCGGGGAGCTGTTTTTT. Translation: CASSERSRGVWDTGELFF.

Of note for this clone: The junction departs from the called germline gene at one end, perhaps through a read error. The identical CDR3 is also encoded by other nucleotide sequences in the sample. The gene calls are TRBV7-2 and TRBJ1-2; 7 bases align to TRBD1. CDR3 length: 12 amino acids. Germline CDR1 is SGHTA and CDR2 is FQGNSA. The CDR3 loop reads CASREGANGYTF. CDR3 nucleotide sequence: TGTGCCAGCAGGGAGGGGGCGAATGGTTACACCTTC. Full variable domain (rest looked up from reference TRBV7-2 and TRBJ1-2): GAGVSQSPSNKVTEKGKDVELRCDPISGHTALYWYRQSLGQGLEFLIYFQGNSAPDKSGLPSDRFSAERTGGSVSTLTIQRTQQEDSAVYLCASREGANGYTFGSGTRLTVV.

This chain joins TRBV9 and TRBJ2-7, with TRBD2 identical over 12 bases. From germline, CDR1 is SGDLS and CDR2 YYNGEE. The CDR3 runs to 15 residues. Trimming removed 2 bases from V and 4 bases from J; junction bases left unmatched: 4. The CDR3 DNA sequence: TGTGCCAGCAGCGTGGCCGGGACTAGCGGGTACGAGCAGTACTTC. Translation: CASSVAGTSGYEQYF.

The chain combines TRBV5-6 with TRBJ2-7; tentative D call: TRBD2 (7 bases). Germline V lookup: CDR1 SGHDT, CDR2 YYEEEE. This CDR3 contains 18 residues. The V gene lost 4 bases and the J gene lost 4 bases, with 27 bases spanning the gap. Here the CDR3 reads CASSTTIRRGRGGYEQYF. The CDR3 DNA sequence: TGTGCCAGCAGCACGACAATTCGACGTGGGAGGGGGGGGTACGAGCAGTACTTC. Complete variable domain (other parts from reference TRBV5-6 and TRBJ2-7): DAGVTQSPTHLIKTRGQQVTLRCSPKSGHDTVSWYQQALGQGPQFIFQYYEEEERQRGNFPDRFSGHQFPNYSSELNVNALLLGDSALYLCASSTTIRRGRGGYEQYFGPGTRLTVT.

This clone was recorded a few times. The chain has TRBV19 and TRBJ2-7; TRBD2 aligns across 7 bases. In germline, CDR1 is LNHDA, CDR2 SQIVND (reference sequence). This CDR3 spans 15 amino acids. With 3 bases clipped from V and 1 base from J, the junction kept 6 bases outside the gene matches. The CDR3 reads CASSMGGSRSYEQYF. The CDR3 DNA is TGTGCCAGTAGTATGGGCGGGAGTCGGTCCTACGAGCAGTACTTC.

The gene calls are TRBV27 and TRBJ1-1; 7 bases line up with TRBD1. V was clipped by 2 bases and J by 5 bases; unmatched bases: 8. The CDR3 covers 15 residues. The V gene's germline CDR1 is MNHEY and CDR2 SMNVEV (reference sequence). CDR3 in amino acids: CASSLGATGSTEAFF. The CDR3 nucleotides are TGTGCCAGCAGTTTAGGGGCGACAGGGAGTACTGAAGCTTTCTTT.

The sample holds a few counts of this clone. The V gene is TRBV2, the J gene TRBJ2-1, with 11 bases identical to TRBD2. The CDR3 consists of 14 residues. Germline CDR1 and CDR2: SNHLY and FYNNEI. The J segment lost 8 bases and the V segment lost 10 bases, leaving 10 bases of the junction unmatched. The CDR3 loop reads CATETSGSVDEQFF. The CDR3 coding sequence is TGTGCCACCGAAACTAGCGGGAGTGTTGATGAGCAGTTCTTC.

V and J are TRBV27 and TRBJ2-5; unclear D gene. The CDR3 has 13 residues. Per the germline V gene, CDR1 is MNHEY and CDR2 is SMNVEV (reference sequence). V was shortened by 3 bases and J by 1 base, with 6 bases between the two germline ends. As DNA, the CDR3 is TGTGCCAGCAGTTTCCGGGTCCAAGAGACCCAGTACTTC. Its protein is CASSFRVQETQYF.

The genes are TRBV5-1 and TRBJ1-5; no definite D call. Germline values: CDR1 SGHRS, CDR2 YFSETQ. Trimming took 0 bases from V and 0 from J, leaving 7 bases between them. There are 15 residues in the CDR3. The CDR3 reads CASSLGQNSNQPQHF. For the CDR3, the DNA is TGCGCCAGCAGCTTGGGGCAGAATAGCAATCAGCCCCAGCATTTT.

J is TRBJ2-1 and V is TRBV5-1; the match to TRBD1 covers 7 bases. The CDR3 is made up of 17 amino acids. CDR1 SGHRS and CDR2 YFSETQ come from the germline V gene. After removal of 0 bases from V and 2 bases from J, the junction contained 8 bases not matched to a gene. CDR3 sequence reads: CASSLEMTGHPYNEQFF. CDR3 DNA: TGCGCCAGCAGCTTGGAAATGACAGGGCACCCCTACAATGAGCAGTTCTTC.

This chain uses TRBV21-1 with TRBJ1-1; the D call TRBD1 from the table was never checked on the DNA. TRBV21-1 represents a pseudogene. The CDR3 contains 14 residues. CDR3 in DNA: TGTGCCAGCAGCAAGGGCTACCTGAACACTGAAGCTTTCTTT. It encodes CASSKGYLNTEAFF.

The V call is TRBV19, the J call TRBJ2-7; the D call may be TRBD1 or TRBD2 (5 bases each). Trimming cost V 6 bases and J 2 bases, with 14 bases left between them. CDR1 and CDR2 (germline): LNHDA, SQIVND (reference sequence). The CDR3 consists of 14 residues. CDR3 sequence: CASSTPGRAYEQYF. The CDR3 coding sequence is TGTGCCAGTAGCACACCGGGACGGGCCTACGAGCAGTACTTC. Together with reference TRBV19 and TRBJ2-7, the CDR3 gives the full variable domain: DGGITQSPKYLFRKEGQNVTLSCEQNLNHDAMYWYRQDPGQGLRLIYYSQIVNDFQKGDIAEGYSVSREKKESFPLTVTSAQKNPTAFYLCASSTPGRAYEQYFGPGTRLTVT.

V gene TRBV7-2 combines with J gene TRBJ2-5; 9 positions agree with TRBD2. Germline CDR1 and CDR2: SGHTA and FQGNSA. CDR3 length: 17 amino acids. Losses at the gene ends were 5 bases for V and 5 bases for J; bases not matched to a gene: 15. The CDR3 here is CASSAQVGLAGRETQYF. CDR3 nucleotide sequence: TGTGCCAGCAGCGCCCAGGTGGGCCTAGCGGGACGTGAGACCCAGTACTTC. The full variable domain, with the rest looked up from reference TRBV7-2 and TRBJ2-5, is GAGVSQSPSNKVTEKGKDVELRCDPISGHTALYWYRQSLGQGLEFLIYFQGNSAPDKSGLPSDRFSAERTGGSVSTLTIQRTQQEDSAVYLCASSAQVGLAGRETQYFGPGTRLLVL.

The chain combines TRBV7-3 with TRBJ1-5, with D perhaps matching TRBD1 (5 bases). Trimming took off 0 bases at V and 12 bases at J, with 12 bases between the two ends. Germline CDR1 reads SGHTA; CDR2 reads FQGTGA. CDR3 size: 13 residues. Here the CDR3 reads CASSLTREGRQHF. The CDR3 DNA reads as TGTGCCAGCAGCTTAACTCGCGAGGGGCGCCAGCATTTT.

The chain has TRBV19 and TRBJ1-1; TRBD1 agrees at 7 bases. The CDR3 length is 13 residues. V lost 10 bases, J lost 3 bases, and 8 bases stayed unmatched. Per the germline V gene, CDR1 is LNHDA and CDR2 is SQIVND (reference sequence). The CDR3 DNA reads as TGTGCCACGGGGCCACAGGGGCACACTGAAGCTTTCTTT. Translation: CATGPQGHTEAFF. The full variable domain, its missing parts supplied by reference TRBV19 and TRBJ1-1, is DGGITQSPKYLFRKEGQNVTLSCEQNLNHDAMYWYRQDPGQGLRLIYYSQIVNDFQKGDIAEGYSVSREKKESFPLTVTSAQKNPTAFYLCATGPQGHTEAFFGQGTRLTVV.

A remark on this clone: No conserved phenylalanine or tryptophan is present at the end of the CDR3, so a read error is the likely explanation. The chain recombines TRBV5-1 with TRBJ1-5; tentative D call: TRBD1 (6 bases). Germline lookup yields CDR1 SGHRS and CDR2 YFSETQ. CDR3 size: 15 residues. V was cut by 0 bases and J by 3 bases, with 10 bases left in between. The CDR3 region has the DNA TGCGCCAGCAGCTTGGGGGGGGCACCCAATCAGCCCCAGCATTCT. It encodes CASSLGGAPNQPQHS.